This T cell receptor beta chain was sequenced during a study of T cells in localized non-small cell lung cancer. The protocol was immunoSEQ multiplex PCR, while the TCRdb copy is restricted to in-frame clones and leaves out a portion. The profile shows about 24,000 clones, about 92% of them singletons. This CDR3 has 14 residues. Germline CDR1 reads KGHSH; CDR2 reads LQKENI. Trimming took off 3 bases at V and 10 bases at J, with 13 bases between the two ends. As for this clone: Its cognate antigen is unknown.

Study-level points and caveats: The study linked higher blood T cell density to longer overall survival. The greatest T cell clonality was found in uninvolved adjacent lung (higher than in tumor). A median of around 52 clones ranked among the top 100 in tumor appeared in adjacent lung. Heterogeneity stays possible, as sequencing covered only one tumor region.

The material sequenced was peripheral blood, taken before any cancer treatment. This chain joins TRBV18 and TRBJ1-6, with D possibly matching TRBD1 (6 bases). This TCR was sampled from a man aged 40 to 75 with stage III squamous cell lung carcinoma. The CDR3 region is CASSPGTLGSPLHF. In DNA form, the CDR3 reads TGTGCCAGCTCACCGGGGACATTGGGCTCACCCCTCCACTTT.